This record covers a single T cell receptor (beta chain). The data are from a study of technical replicates of blood from a handful of donors. Sequencing was performed with immunoSEQ multiplex PCR; in TCRdb, only in-frame clones are kept and a portion is missing. Among about 94,000 clones listed, 95% to 97% were seen once. In germline, CDR1 is KGHSH, CDR2 LQKENI. Trimming cost V 3 bases and J 2 bases; bases outside gene matches: 5. The CDR3 spans 16 residues. Sequencing was carried out using T cells isolated from PBMCs. The chain is built from TRBV18 and TRBJ2-1, with 9 bases that match TRBD1. The sequence came from a human donor in good health. CDR3 coding DNA: TGTGCCAGCTCACCTTTGGGACAGGGAACCTACAATGAGCAGTTCTTC. Protein: CASSPLGQGTYNEQFF.